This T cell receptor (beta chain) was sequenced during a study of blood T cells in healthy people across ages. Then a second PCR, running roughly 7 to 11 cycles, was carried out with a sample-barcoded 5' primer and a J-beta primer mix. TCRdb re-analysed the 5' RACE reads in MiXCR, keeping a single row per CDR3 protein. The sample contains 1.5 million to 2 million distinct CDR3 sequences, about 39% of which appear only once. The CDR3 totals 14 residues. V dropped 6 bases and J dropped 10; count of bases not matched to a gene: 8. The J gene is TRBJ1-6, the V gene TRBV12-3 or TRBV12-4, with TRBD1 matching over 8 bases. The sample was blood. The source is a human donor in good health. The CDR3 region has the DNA TGTGCCAGCAGCCAGACAGGGGAGGTGTCACCCCTCCACTTT. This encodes CASSQTGEVSPLHF.